Listed here is a single T cell receptor (beta chain). This sample is drawn from a study of shared T cell receptors in the human thymus. The repertoire was sequenced with immunoSEQ multiplex PCR; TCRdb's copy has only in-frame clones and lacks some. The table lists tens of thousands of clones, about 95% of them singletons. This CDR3 is 16 amino acids long. Germline lookup yields CDR1 MGHRA and CDR2 YSYEKL. Trimming removed 0 bases at V and 1 base at J, with 12 bases between. The source of this sequence is a human donor. Sequenced sample: thymocytes. This chain connects TRBV4-1 to TRBJ1-1; D is unclear. CDR3 bases: TGCGCCAGCAGCCAAGATCCAACTTGGGGGAACACTGAAGCTTTCTTT. It specifies CASSQDPTWGNTEAFF.